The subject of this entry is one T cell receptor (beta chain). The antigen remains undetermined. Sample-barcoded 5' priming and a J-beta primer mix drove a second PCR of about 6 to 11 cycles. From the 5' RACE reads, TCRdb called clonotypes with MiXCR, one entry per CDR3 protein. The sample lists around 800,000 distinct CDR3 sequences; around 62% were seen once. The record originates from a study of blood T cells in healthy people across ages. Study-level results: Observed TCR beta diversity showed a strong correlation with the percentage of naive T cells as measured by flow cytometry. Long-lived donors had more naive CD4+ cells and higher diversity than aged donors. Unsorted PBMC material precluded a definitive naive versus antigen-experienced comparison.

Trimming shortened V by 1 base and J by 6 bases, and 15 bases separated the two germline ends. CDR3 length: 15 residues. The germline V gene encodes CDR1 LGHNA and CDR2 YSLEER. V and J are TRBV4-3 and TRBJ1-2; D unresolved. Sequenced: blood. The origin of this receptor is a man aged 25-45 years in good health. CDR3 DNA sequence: TGCGCCAGCAGCCAAGTCTTGACGTCTCCGGATGGCTACACCTTC. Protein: CASSQVLTSPDGYTF.